The clone carrying this T cell receptor beta chain was observed a few times. J was trimmed by 4 bases and V by 4 bases; bases with no gene match: 4. Germline lookup yields CDR1 SGHKS and CDR2 YYEKEE (reference sequence). This CDR3 contains 15 residues. The data were taken from a study of T-cell memory formation after mild COVID-19. TCRdb fed the 5' RACE reads into MiXCR, producing one record per CDR3 protein. The data contain under 550,000 distinct CDR3 sequences, roughly 18% of them seen just once; the ten biggest clones take up around 12%. The TCR comes from an adult woman who had mild COVID-19 (a few samples of this study predate the infection). Cell type and time point are not known. The sample comprised PBMCs or a T cell subset sorted from them (not recorded which). The V and J genes are TRBV5-5 and TRBJ2-1, with 11 bases that match TRBD2. In DNA, the CDR3 is TGTGCCAGCAGCGGGGGGACTAGCGGTTACAATGAGCAGTTCTTC. Translated: CASSGGTSGYNEQFF.